This is a list of T cell receptor beta chains from one sample in a study of T-cell memory formation after mild COVID-19. MiXCR was run by TCRdb on the 5' RACE reads, yielding one entry per CDR3 protein. The table includes more than 120,000 distinct CDR3 sequences, about 6.1% detected once. Sequencing was done on a sample of PBMCs or a T cell subset sorted from them (not recorded which). The receptors derive from an adult woman who had mild COVID-19 (a few samples of this study predate the infection). Cell type and time point are not known. Both conserved end residues are part of each CDR3. The D gene is left open where the match is weak. Some rows have no size entry. The others give once, few or many, or a class for an expanded clone.

>TRBJ2-5|TRBD2|few|TRBV7-9
CASSYRGRGQETQYF
TGTGCCAGCAGCTACCGCGGGAGAGGGCAGGAGACCCAGTACTTC
>TRBJ2-6|NA|many|TRBV12-5
CASGLVLSGAGANVLTF
TGTGCTAGTGGTTTGGTACTCTCTGGGGCCGGGGCCAACGTCCTGACTTTC
>TRBJ2-6|TRBD1|NA|TRBV7-9
CASSTDRGRSGANVLTF
TGTGCCAGCAGCACGGACAGGGGCCGGTCTGGGGCCAACGTCCTGACTTTC
>TRBJ2-7|NA|many|TRBV20-1
CSASQGMYEQYF
TGCAGTGCTAGTCAGGGGATGTACGAGCAGTACTTC
>TRBJ2-5|NA|many|TRBV24-1
CATSDLGDLLETQYF
TGTGCCACCAGTGATTTGGGAGATCTCCTCGAGACCCAGTACTTC
>TRBJ1-2|NA|NA|TRBV3-1
CASSQATRKIYGYTF
TGTGCCAGCAGCCAAGCGACACGTAAGATCTATGGCTACACCTTC
>TRBJ2-3|TRBD2|many|TRBV24-1
CATSDLPSGRATDTQYF
TGTGCCACCAGTGATTTACCTAGCGGGAGAGCGACAGATACGCAGTATTTT
>TRBJ2-1|NA|NA|TRBV5-4
CASSSKGAEHNEQFF
TGTGCCAGCAGCTCAAAAGGGGCTGAACACAATGAGCAGTTCTTC
>TRBJ2-4|TRBD1|NA|TRBV5-6
CASSPDRGAKNIQYF
TGTGCCAGCAGCCCGGACAGGGGTGCCAAAAACATTCAGTACTTC
>TRBJ1-6|NA|NA|TRBV12-3/TRBV12-4
CASASRRGQGNSPLHF
TGTGCCAGCGCATCGCGCCGAGGGCAGGGAAATTCACCCCTCCACTTT
>TRBJ1-4|NA|NA|TRBV7-9
CASSSTGAGSEKLFF
TGTGCCAGCAGCTCGACCGGGGCAGGGAGTGAAAAACTGTTTTTT
>TRBJ2-3|TRBD2|few|TRBV4-1
CASSQGLGGGSTDTQYF
TGCGCCAGCAGCCAAGGCTTAGGCGGGGGGAGCACAGATACGCAGTATTTT
>TRBJ1-2|NA|few|TRBV10-3
CAITDPVHYGYTF
TGTGCCATCACTGACCCGGTCCACTATGGCTACACCTTC
>TRBJ2-7|NA|many|TRBV7-6
CASSFGLGLYEQYF
TGTGCCAGCAGCTTCGGATTGGGCCTCTACGAGCAGTACTTC
>TRBJ2-1|NA|NA|TRBV5-1
CASSGSSYNEQFF
TGCGCCAGCAGCGGTAGCTCCTACAATGAGCAGTTCTTC
>TRBJ1-1|NA|many|TRBV10-3
CAISENGANTEAFF
TGTGCCATCAGTGAGAATGGGGCGAACACTGAAGCTTTCTTT
>TRBJ2-1|NA|few|TRBV18
CASSPDSWDEQFF
TGTGCCAGCTCACCGGACAGTTGGGATGAGCAGTTCTTC
>TRBJ2-3|TRBD2|few|TRBV3-1
CASCSGGVVRADTQYF
TGTGCCAGCTGTAGCGGGGGGGTCGTCCGGGCAGATACGCAGTATTTT
>TRBJ2-7|NA|NA|TRBV5-1
CASTKELALPRDEQYF
TGCGCCAGTACGAAGGAGTTAGCCCTACCGCGGGACGAGCAGTACTTC
>TRBJ2-5|NA|few|TRBV7-8
CASSLAGNRVRETQYF
TGTGCCAGCAGCTTAGCAGGGAACAGGGTTAGGGAGACCCAGTACTTC
>TRBJ2-6|NA|NA|TRBV30
CAWSVKLGANVLTF
TGTGCCTGGAGTGTAAAGCTTGGGGCCAACGTCCTGACTTTC
>TRBJ1-1|NA|many|TRBV18
CASSLSENTEAFF
TGTGCCAGCTCACTCTCAGAGAACACTGAAGCTTTCTTT
>TRBJ2-2|NA|many|TRBV11-2
CASSKALNTGELFF
TGTGCCAGCAGCAAGGCCCTGAACACCGGGGAGCTGTTTTTT
>TRBJ2-5|NA|few|TRBV3-1
CASSQNGLQETQYF
TGTGCCAGCAGCCAGAACGGACTCCAAGAGACCCAGTACTTC
>TRBJ2-1|NA|NA|TRBV5-4
CASSPEGYDEQFF
TGTGCCAGCAGCCCGGAAGGGTATGATGAGCAGTTCTTC
>TRBJ2-3|NA|NA|TRBV24-1
CATSWVGAHTDTQYF
TGTGCCACCTCGTGGGTGGGGGCCCACACAGATACGCAGTATTTT
>TRBJ2-1|TRBD2|many|TRBV6-6
CASSYLLSGRVSYNEQFF
TGTGCCAGCAGTTACCTACTCAGCGGGAGGGTCTCCTACAATGAGCAGTTCTTC
>TRBJ2-5|NA|NA|TRBV12-3/TRBV12-4
CASSPSPRYTQYF
TGTGCCAGCAGTCCCTCACCCCGGTATACCCAGTACTTC
>TRBJ2-3|NA|few|TRBV5-4
CASSPRDTITDTQYF
TGTGCCAGCAGCCCTCGGGACACGATCACAGATACGCAGTATTTT
>TRBJ1-2|NA|few|TRBV7-9
CASSFPQLGGYTF
TGTGCCAGCAGCTTTCCCCAATTGGGAGGCTACACCTTC
>TRBJ2-3|NA|NA|TRBV6-5
CASSYRLSTDTQYF
TGTGCCAGCAGTTATCGGCTTAGCACAGATACGCAGTATTTT
>TRBJ1-1|NA|many|TRBV7-9
CASRSTAGGDTEAFF
TGTGCCAGCAGATCGACAGCGGGGGGGGACACTGAAGCTTTCTTT
>TRBJ1-2|TRBD1|few|TRBV11-2
CASSFQGAGDVGFYTF
TGTGCCAGCAGCTTTCAGGGGGCCGGAGATGTGGGGTTCTACACCTTC
>TRBJ1-1|TRBD1|many|TRBV6-2/TRBV6-3
CASKWGTANTEAFF
TGTGCCAGCAAATGGGGGACAGCGAACACTGAAGCTTTCTTT
>TRBJ2-5|NA|many|TRBV25-1
CASSELSLRGETQYF
TGTGCCAGCAGTGAACTATCCTTACGGGGGGAGACCCAGTACTTC
>TRBJ1-2|TRBD1|many|TRBV6-5
CASSLTGGGHYGYTF
TGTGCCAGCAGCCTGACAGGGGGAGGTCACTATGGCTACACCTTC